Listed here are 31 T cell receptor beta chains from one sample, sequenced in a study of T cell responses to AZD1222 COVID-19 vaccine. Data came from immunoSEQ multiplex PCR; TCRdb stores just in-frame clones and leaves some out. Here the sample spans about 140,000 clones, more than 85% being singletons. The sample was peripheral blood, taken after recovery from COVID-19. The receptors stem from an adult who had recovered from COVID-19.

This clone has only one observation. This CDR3 is also generated by other DNA sequences in the sample. The chain recombines TRBV12-3 or TRBV12-4 with TRBJ2-7; TRBD1 aligns across 8 bases. The CDR3 is 12 residues long. The V segment lost 5 bases and the J segment 4 bases; nucleotides outside the gene matches: 1. The chain's CDR3 is CASSRQGYEQYF. The DNA of the CDR3 is TGTGCCAGCAGTCGACAGGGGTACGAGCAGTACTTC.

The sample holds one count of this clone. The J gene is TRBJ2-7, the V gene TRBV7-2; TRBD2 agrees at 7 bases. Germline CDR1 reads SGHTA; CDR2 reads FQGNSA. This CDR3 is built from 14 residues. The trim removed 1 base at V and 2 bases at J, leaving 2 bases unmatched. CDR3 nucleotide sequence: TGTGCCAGCAGCTTAGAAGGACTAGCCTACGAGCAGTACTTC. As protein: CASSLEGLAYEQYF.

The sample holds one count of this clone. The V gene is TRBV19, the J gene TRBJ1-5; D perhaps matches TRBD1 (6 bases). There are 17 residues in the CDR3. Germline-derived CDR1 and CDR2 are LNHDA and SQIVND (reference sequence). Trimming took 5 bases from V and 2 from J, leaving 19 bases between them. The CDR3 sequence is CASSSLTGLRRNQPQHF. In nucleotides, the CDR3 is TGTGCCAGTAGTTCCTTAACAGGGTTGAGGCGCAATCAGCCCCAGCATTTT.

The chain carries TRBV5-1 and TRBJ2-7; 9 nucleotides line up with TRBD1. V was pared by 0 bases and J by 7 bases, with 5 bases of the junction left unmatched. The CDR3 is made up of 14 amino acids. Germline CDR1 is SGHRS and CDR2 is YFSETQ. CDR3 loop: CASSLGTGVREQYF. CDR3 DNA sequence: TGCGCCAGCAGCTTGGGGACAGGGGTGAGGGAGCAGTACTTC.

The J gene is TRBJ2-7, the V gene TRBV13; 10 bases fit TRBD2. Germline loops: CDR1 PRHDT, CDR2 FYEKMQ (reference sequence). Trimming cost V 2 bases and J 6 bases; bases outside gene matches: 4. CDR3 length: 14 residues. The CDR3 sequence: CASSLSGRGGEQYF. The CDR3 DNA follows: TGTGCCAGCAGCTTAAGCGGGAGGGGGGGCGAGCAGTACTTC.

The chain couples TRBV7-8 to TRBJ1-3; D not resolved. Germline V lookup: CDR1 SGHVS, CDR2 FQNEAQ. Trimming cost V 5 bases and J 6 bases, with 5 bases left between them. The CDR3 is made up of 11 amino acids. DNA for the CDR3: TGTGCCAGCAGCCCGCTAAACACCATATATTTT. Protein: CASSPLNTIYF.

The gene calls are TRBV4-1 and TRBJ2-7; TRBD2 matches at 8 bases. With 1 base clipped from V and 4 bases from J, the junction kept 3 bases outside the gene matches. The CDR3 is made up of 14 amino acids. Per germline, CDR1 MGHRA and CDR2 YSYEKL. CDR3 DNA: TGCGCCAGCAGCCAAGGGACTAGCCCTTACGAGCAGTACTTC. Its translation: CASSQGTSPYEQYF.

The rearrangement uses TRBV10-3 and TRBJ1-2; possibly TRBD1 for D (5 bases). CDR3 length: 13 residues. V was clipped by 6 bases and J by 4 bases, with 12 bases between them. Per the germline V gene, CDR1 is ENHRY and CDR2 is SYGVKD. The CDR3 protein is CAISHSGIYGYTF. DNA for the CDR3: TGTGCCATCAGCCACTCAGGGATCTATGGCTACACCTTC.

This sequence joins TRBV11-3 and TRBJ2-5, with TRBD1 matching 7 bases. The CDR3 runs 13 residues. Germline CDR1 SGHNT, CDR2 YENEEA. V trimming: 5 bases; J trimming: 3 bases; junction bases outside the gene matches: 3. The CDR3 coding sequence is TGTGCCAGCAGCCGGGGACAGAAAGAGACCCAGTACTTC. It encodes CASSRGQKETQYF.

Written as DNA, the CDR3 is TGTGCCAGCAGCTACGCCGGGACAGGGACTTACGAGCAGTACTTC. This codes for CASSYAGTGTYEQYF. The rearrangement links TRBV28 to TRBJ2-7, with TRBD1 identical over 9 bases. The CDR3 covers 15 residues. The junction had 10 bases not matched to a gene; V was cut back by 6 bases and J by 4 bases. Germline assignment: CDR1 MDHEN and CDR2 SYDVKM.

The CDR3: CASSFGSLETQYF. The CDR3 DNA sequence: TGCGCCAGCAGCTTCGGGTCACTAGAGACCCAGTACTTC. The chain employs TRBV5-1 and TRBJ2-5; D is unresolved. The CDR3 length is 13 residues. The ends were cut back, 2 bases at V and 4 bases at J, with 9 bases in the middle. Germline V lookup: CDR1 SGHRS, CDR2 YFSETQ.

This rearrangement joins TRBV19 to TRBJ2-2; D not resolved. The CDR3 contains 19 residues. Germline loops: CDR1 LNHDA, CDR2 SQIVND (reference sequence). Trimming left V 5 bases short and J 2 bases short, with 24 bases between. This CDR3 is CASSPGLGSPNVNTGELFF. CDR3 nucleotides: TGTGCCAGTAGTCCTGGTCTGGGTAGCCCCAACGTCAACACCGGGGAGCTGTTTTTT.

The V and J genes are TRBV28 and TRBJ2-7, with 11 bases that match TRBD1. The CDR3 is 14 amino acids. Trimming removed 6 bases from V and 4 bases from J; junction bases left unmatched: 5. Germline CDR1 MDHEN, CDR2 SYDVKM. CDR3 in amino acids: CASSRDRGWYEQYF. The DNA of the CDR3 is TGTGCCAGCAGCCGGGACAGGGGGTGGTACGAGCAGTACTTC.

This chain connects TRBV28 to TRBJ2-5; a possible D gene is TRBD1 (5 bases). CDR1 and CDR2 (germline): MDHEN, SYDVKM. CDR3 length: 14 amino acids. V was shortened by 2 bases and J by 5 bases, with 12 bases between the two germline ends. CDR3 amino acids: CASSLGARWETQYF. In DNA, the CDR3 is TGTGCCAGCAGTTTAGGGGCCAGATGGGAGACCCAGTACTTC.

This chain links TRBV6-5 with TRBJ1-2, with 7 bases matching TRBD1. The CDR3 totals 13 residues. After removal of 5 bases from V and 8 bases from J, the junction contained 8 bases not matched to a gene. The V gene's germline CDR1 is MNHEY and CDR2 SVGAGI. CDR3 sequence (DNA): TGTGCCAGCAGTCCGACAGGGACGGGCGGCTACACCTTC. It encodes CASSPTGTGGYTF.

The chain combines TRBV7-2 with TRBJ2-1; D is possibly TRBD2 (5 bases). Germline V gives CDR1 SGHTA, CDR2 FQGNSA. The V end was cut by 3 bases, the J end by 5 bases, with 8 bases between. The CDR3 totals 13 residues. The CDR3 bases are TGTGCCAGCAGCTTCGGACTGAACAATGAGCAGTTCTTC. This translates into CASSFGLNNEQFF.

This clone was picked up a small number of times. The J gene is TRBJ2-5, the V gene TRBV30, with 8 bases identical to TRBD2. The V and J ends lost 5 bases and 5 bases, in that order; junction bases with no gene match: 7. The CDR3 sequence is 13 residues long. Per the germline V gene, CDR1 is GTSNPN and CDR2 is SVGIG (reference sequence). CDR3 bases: TGTGCCTGGGGTAGCGGGATAGGGGAGACCCAGTACTTC. This codes for CAWGSGIGETQYF.

V and J are TRBV11-3 and TRBJ2-1, with 11 bases lining up with TRBD2. The germline gives CDR1 SGHNT, CDR2 YENEEA. Trimming removed 1 base from V and 7 bases from J; junction bases left unmatched: 9. The CDR3 runs to 17 residues. The CDR3 nucleotides are TGTGCCAGCAGCTTAGTCCTTAGCGGGAGGGCCTCGAATGAGCAGTTCTTC. Translated: CASSLVLSGRASNEQFF. The whole variable domain, filled in from reference TRBV11-3 and TRBJ2-1, reads EAGVVQSPRYKIIEKKQPVAFWCNPISGHNTLYWYLQNLGQGPELLIRYENEEAVDDSQLPKDRFSAERLKGVDSTLKIQPAELGDSAVYLCASSLVLSGRASNEQFFGPGTRLTVL.

This clone was counted at least ten times. The chain joins TRBV4-2 to TRBJ1-5; D unclear. Germline CDR1 and CDR2: LGHNA and YNFKEQ. Trimming took off 1 base at V and 4 bases at J, with 5 bases between the two ends. The CDR3 has 13 amino acids. The CDR3: CASSQARNQPQHF. The CDR3 DNA reads as TGTGCCAGCAGCCAAGCACGGAATCAGCCCCAGCATTTT.

The chain has TRBV18 and TRBJ1-1; D remains ambiguous. V shed 3 bases and J shed 1 base, with 12 bases lying between them. Germline assignment: CDR1 KGHSH and CDR2 LQKENI. The CDR3 spans 15 residues. The CDR3 region is CASSPRIDSNTEAFF. The CDR3 region has the DNA TGTGCCAGCTCACCCCGTATAGACTCGAACACTGAAGCTTTCTTT.

The chain joins TRBV3-1 (or the pseudogene TRBV3-2) to TRBJ1-2; D is ambiguous. The CDR3 loop spans 13 amino acids. With 0 bases removed from V and 4 bases from J, the gap between germline ends came to 6 bases. The germline V gene has CDR1 LGHDT and CDR2 YNNKEL (reference sequence). The CDR3 bases are TGTGCCAGCAGCCAAGATGGTGTCTATGGCTACACCTTC. Its protein product is CASSQDGVYGYTF.

The chain recombines TRBV5-1 with TRBJ1-5; D is undetermined. In germline, CDR1 is SGHRS, CDR2 YFSETQ. V lost 5 bases and J 2 bases, leaving 14 bases between the germline ends. The length of the CDR3 is 15 residues. CDR3 residues: CASRPQYGGNQPQHF. CDR3 bases: TGCGCCAGCAGACCACAGTACGGCGGCAATCAGCCCCAGCATTTT.

The V call is TRBV9, the J call TRBJ1-4, with D possibly TRBD1 on 5 matching bases. Germline CDR1 reads SGDLS; CDR2 reads YYNGEE. This CDR3 comprises 16 residues. The V gene lost 2 bases and the J gene lost 7 bases, with 18 bases spanning the gap. CDR3 residues: CASSVLGAGSGEKLFF. In nucleotides, the CDR3 is TGTGCCAGCAGCGTCCTAGGGGCAGGGTCGGGTGAAAAACTGTTTTTT.

The chain has TRBV4-2 and TRBJ2-7, with TRBD2 identical over 10 bases. In germline, CDR1 is LGHNA, CDR2 YNFKEQ. The CDR3 spans 16 residues. V shed 0 bases and J 6 bases; nucleotides not matched to a gene: 8. CDR3 region: CASSQESGRGSGEQYF. The CDR3 DNA is TGTGCCAGCAGCCAAGAAAGCGGGAGGGGATCGGGCGAGCAGTACTTC.

This sequence joins TRBV28 and TRBJ2-5; possibly TRBD2 for D (5 bases). Trimming left V 4 bases short and J 5 bases short, with 23 bases between. Germline assignment: CDR1 MDHEN and CDR2 SYDVKM. The CDR3 length is 17 residues. In DNA form, the CDR3 reads TGTGCCAGCAGTTCTTCCCCGGGTCGAGGGTATAGGGAGACCCAGTACTTC. Its protein product is CASSSSPGRGYRETQYF.

The chain couples TRBV27 to TRBJ2-7, with D tentatively TRBD1 (6 bases). The V end lost 0 bases, the J end lost 3 bases, and 9 bases lay between the germline ends. This CDR3 contains 14 residues. The germline V gene encodes CDR1 MNHEY and CDR2 SMNVEV (reference sequence). CDR3 amino acids: CASSLSTGLYEQYF. CDR3 nucleotide sequence: TGTGCCAGCAGTTTATCAACAGGGCTCTACGAGCAGTACTTC.

The J gene is TRBJ2-1, the V gene TRBV6-4; D is perhaps TRBD2 (6 bases). The CDR3 length is 15 residues. Per the germline V gene, CDR1 is MRHNA and CDR2 is SNTAGT. Trimming shortened V by 4 bases and J by 4 bases, and 14 bases separated the two germline ends. CDR3 amino acids: CASSARRLGYNEQFF. DNA for the CDR3: TGTGCCAGCAGTGCGCGGAGACTAGGTTACAATGAGCAGTTCTTC.

In the case of this clone: At one end, the junction sequence differs from germline, possibly due to a read error. This sequence joins TRBV30 and TRBJ1-2; 9 nucleotides align to TRBD1. CDR1 is GTSNPN and CDR2 is SVGIG in the germline V gene (reference sequence). This CDR3 is 11 amino acids long. The CDR3 DNA follows: TGTGCCTGGAGCCAGGACAGGGGTACGGTCTTC. Translating gives CAWSQDRGTVF.

The chain employs TRBV7-2 and TRBJ1-4, with D maybe TRBD1 (6 bases). CDR1 is SGHTA and CDR2 is FQGNSA in the germline V gene. V lost 3 bases and J lost 8, with 13 bases in between. This CDR3 has 14 residues. The DNA of the CDR3 is TGTGCCAGCAGCTTTCGAGGGGGGAAGGAAAAACTGTTTTTT. Its protein product is CASSFRGGKEKLFF.

This rearrangement joins TRBV4-1 to TRBJ1-2, with 9 bases fitting TRBD1. CDR1 is MGHRA and CDR2 is YSYEKL in the germline V gene. The CDR3 consists of 14 residues. Trimming took 4 bases from V and 5 from J; bases not matched to a gene: 5. DNA for the CDR3: TGCGCCAGCAGCCGTTGGACAGGGGAGTATGGCTACACCTTC. It codes for CASSRWTGEYGYTF.

The chain carries TRBV7-9 and TRBJ1-2; maybe TRBD1 (6 bases). The V end was cut by 3 bases, the J end by 6 bases, with 11 bases between. This CDR3 comprises 13 residues. In germline, CDR1 is SEHNR, CDR2 FQNEAQ (reference sequence). CDR3 amino acids: CASSLTRGHGYTF. CDR3 DNA: TGTGCCAGCAGCTTGACCAGGGGCCATGGCTACACCTTC.